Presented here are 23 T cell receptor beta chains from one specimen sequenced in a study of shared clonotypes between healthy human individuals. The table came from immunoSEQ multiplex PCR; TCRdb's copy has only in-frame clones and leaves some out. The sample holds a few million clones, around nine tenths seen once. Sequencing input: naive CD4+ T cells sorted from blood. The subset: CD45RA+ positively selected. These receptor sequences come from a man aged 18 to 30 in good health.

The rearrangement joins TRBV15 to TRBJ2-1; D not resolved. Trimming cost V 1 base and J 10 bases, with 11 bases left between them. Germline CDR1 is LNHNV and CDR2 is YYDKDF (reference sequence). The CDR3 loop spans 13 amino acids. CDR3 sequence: CATSRASLEEQFF. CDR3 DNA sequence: TGTGCCACCAGCAGAGCGTCCCTCGAGGAGCAGTTCTTC.

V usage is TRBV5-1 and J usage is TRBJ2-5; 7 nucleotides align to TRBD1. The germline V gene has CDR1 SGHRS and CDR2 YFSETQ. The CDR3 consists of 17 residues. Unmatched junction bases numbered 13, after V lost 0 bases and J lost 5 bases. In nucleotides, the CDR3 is TGCGCCAGCAGCTTGGGTGGGACAGTCACAACCGGGGAGACCCAGTACTTC. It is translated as CASSLGGTVTTGETQYF.

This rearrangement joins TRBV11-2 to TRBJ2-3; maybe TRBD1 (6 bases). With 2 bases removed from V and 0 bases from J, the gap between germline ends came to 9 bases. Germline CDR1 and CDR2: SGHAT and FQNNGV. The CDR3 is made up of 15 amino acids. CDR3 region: CASSLNGQSTDTQYF. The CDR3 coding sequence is TGTGCCAGCAGCTTAAACGGACAGAGCACAGATACGCAGTATTTT.

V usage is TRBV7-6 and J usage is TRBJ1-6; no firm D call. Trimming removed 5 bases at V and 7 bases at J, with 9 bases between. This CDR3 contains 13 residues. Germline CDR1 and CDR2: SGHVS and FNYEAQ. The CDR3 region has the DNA TGTGCCAGCAGCCCCCAAGAAAATTCACCCCTCCACTTT. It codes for CASSPQENSPLHF.

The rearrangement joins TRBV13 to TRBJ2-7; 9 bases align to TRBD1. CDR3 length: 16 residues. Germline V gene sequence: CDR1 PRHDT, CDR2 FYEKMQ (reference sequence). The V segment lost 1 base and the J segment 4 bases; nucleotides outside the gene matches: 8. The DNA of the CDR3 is TGTGCCAGCAGCTTAGTGATTGGGGACAGGGCTTACGAGCAGTACTTC. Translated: CASSLVIGDRAYEQYF.

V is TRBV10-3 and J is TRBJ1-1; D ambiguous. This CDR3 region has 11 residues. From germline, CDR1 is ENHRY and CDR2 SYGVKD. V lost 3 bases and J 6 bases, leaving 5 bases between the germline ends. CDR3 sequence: CAISDGPEAFF. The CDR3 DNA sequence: TGTGCCATCAGTGACGGGCCTGAAGCTTTCTTT.

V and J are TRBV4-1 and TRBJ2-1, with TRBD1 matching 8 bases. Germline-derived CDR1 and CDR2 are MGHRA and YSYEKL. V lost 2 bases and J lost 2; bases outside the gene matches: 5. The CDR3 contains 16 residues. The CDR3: CASSQPDRGPYNEQFF. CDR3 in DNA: TGCGCCAGCAGCCAACCCGACAGGGGCCCCTACAATGAGCAGTTCTTC.

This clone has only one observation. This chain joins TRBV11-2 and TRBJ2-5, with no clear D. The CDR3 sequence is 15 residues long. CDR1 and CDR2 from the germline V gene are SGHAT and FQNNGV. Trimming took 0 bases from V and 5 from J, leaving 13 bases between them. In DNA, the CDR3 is TGTGCCAGCAGCTTAGATTTCGGCAGGATGGAGACCCAGTACTTC. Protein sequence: CASSLDFGRMETQYF.

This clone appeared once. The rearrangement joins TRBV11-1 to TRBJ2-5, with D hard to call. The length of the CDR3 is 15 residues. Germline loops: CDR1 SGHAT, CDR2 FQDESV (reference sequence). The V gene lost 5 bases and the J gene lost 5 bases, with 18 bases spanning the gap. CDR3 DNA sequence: TGTGCCAGCAGCCCTAGTACCCCGGGCCCCGAGACCCAGTACTTC. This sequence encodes CASSPSTPGPETQYF.

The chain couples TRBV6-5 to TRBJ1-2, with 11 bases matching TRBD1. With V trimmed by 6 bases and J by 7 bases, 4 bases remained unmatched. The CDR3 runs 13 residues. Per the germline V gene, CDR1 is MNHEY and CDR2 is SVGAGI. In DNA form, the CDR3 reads TGTGCCAGCAGCTCCGGGACAGGGGGTGGCTACACCTTC. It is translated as CASSSGTGGGYTF.

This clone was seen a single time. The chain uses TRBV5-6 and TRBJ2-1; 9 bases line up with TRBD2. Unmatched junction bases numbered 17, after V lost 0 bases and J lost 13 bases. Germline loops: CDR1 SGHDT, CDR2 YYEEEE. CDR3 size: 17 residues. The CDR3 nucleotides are TGTGCCAGCAGCTTGGACACGTGGAGCGGGAGGATCCCAGTTCAGTTCTTC. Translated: CASSLDTWSGRIPVQFF.

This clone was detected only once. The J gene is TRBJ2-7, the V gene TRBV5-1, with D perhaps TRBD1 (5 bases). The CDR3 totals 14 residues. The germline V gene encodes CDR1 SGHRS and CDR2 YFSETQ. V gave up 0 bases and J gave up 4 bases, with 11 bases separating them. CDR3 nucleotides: TGCGCCAGCAGCTTGGTGGGGCAATGGTACGAGCAGTACTTC. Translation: CASSLVGQWYEQYF.

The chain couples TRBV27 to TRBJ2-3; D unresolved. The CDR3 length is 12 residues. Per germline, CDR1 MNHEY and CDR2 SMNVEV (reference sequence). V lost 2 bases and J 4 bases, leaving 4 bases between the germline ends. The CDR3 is CASSLGSDTQYF. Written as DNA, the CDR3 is TGTGCCAGCAGTTTAGGGTCAGATACGCAGTATTTT.

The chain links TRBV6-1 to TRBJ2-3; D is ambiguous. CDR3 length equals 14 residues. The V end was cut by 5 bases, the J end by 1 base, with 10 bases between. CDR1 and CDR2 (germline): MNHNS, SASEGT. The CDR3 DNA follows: TGTGCCAGCAGTAGATCAGCCCGCACAGATACGCAGTATTTT. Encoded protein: CASSRSARTDTQYF.

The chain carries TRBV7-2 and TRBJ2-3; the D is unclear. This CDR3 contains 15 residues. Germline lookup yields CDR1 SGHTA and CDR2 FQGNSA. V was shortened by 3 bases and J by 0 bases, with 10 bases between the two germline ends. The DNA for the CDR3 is TGTGCCAGCAGCTTGTGGGTGGGTAGCACAGATACGCAGTATTTT. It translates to CASSLWVGSTDTQYF.

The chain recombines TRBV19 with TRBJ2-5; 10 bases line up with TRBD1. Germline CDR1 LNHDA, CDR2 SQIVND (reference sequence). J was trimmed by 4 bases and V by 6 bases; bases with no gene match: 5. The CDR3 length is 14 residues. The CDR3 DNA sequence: TGTGCCAGTAGACGACAGGGGGCCGGAGAGACCCAGTACTTC. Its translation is CASRRQGAGETQYF.

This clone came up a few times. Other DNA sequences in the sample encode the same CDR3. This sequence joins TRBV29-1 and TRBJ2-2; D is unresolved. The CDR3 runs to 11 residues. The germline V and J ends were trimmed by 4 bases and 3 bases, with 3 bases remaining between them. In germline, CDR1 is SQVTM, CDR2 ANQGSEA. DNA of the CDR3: TGCAGCGTTGGGGACACCGGGGAGCTGTTTTTT. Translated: CSVGDTGELFF.

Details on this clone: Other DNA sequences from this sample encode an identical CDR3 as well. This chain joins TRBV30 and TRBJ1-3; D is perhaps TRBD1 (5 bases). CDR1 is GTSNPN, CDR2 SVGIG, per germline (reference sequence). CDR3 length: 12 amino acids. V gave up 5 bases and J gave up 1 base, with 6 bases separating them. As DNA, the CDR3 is TGTGCCTGGGGGGCGTCTGGAAACACCATATATTTT. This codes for CAWGASGNTIYF.

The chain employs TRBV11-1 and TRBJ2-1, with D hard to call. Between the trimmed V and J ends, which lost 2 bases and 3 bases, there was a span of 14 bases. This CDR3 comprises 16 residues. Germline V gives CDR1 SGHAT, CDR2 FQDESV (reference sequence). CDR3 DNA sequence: TGTGCCAGCAGCTTATCCGTCAGCGAGAACTACAATGAGCAGTTCTTC. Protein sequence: CASSLSVSENYNEQFF.

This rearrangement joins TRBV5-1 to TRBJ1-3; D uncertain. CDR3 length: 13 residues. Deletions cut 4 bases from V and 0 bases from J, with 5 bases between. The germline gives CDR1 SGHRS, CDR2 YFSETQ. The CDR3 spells CASSPSSGNTIYF. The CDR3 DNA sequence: TGCGCCAGCAGCCCAAGCTCTGGAAACACCATATATTTT.

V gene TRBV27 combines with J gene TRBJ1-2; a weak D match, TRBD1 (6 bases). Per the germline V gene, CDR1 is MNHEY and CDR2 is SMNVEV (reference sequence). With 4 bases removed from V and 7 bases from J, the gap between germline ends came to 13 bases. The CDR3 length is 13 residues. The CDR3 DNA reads TGTGCCAGCAGTTCAACAGGGTTGTCTGGCTACACCTTC. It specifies CASSSTGLSGYTF.

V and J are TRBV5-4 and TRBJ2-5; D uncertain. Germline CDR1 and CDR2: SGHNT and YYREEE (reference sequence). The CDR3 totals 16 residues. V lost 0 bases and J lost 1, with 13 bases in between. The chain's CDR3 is CASSLGPSAAQETQYF. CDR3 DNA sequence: TGTGCCAGCAGCTTGGGACCCTCAGCCGCCCAAGAGACCCAGTACTTC.

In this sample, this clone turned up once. CDR3 loop: CAWARVPETQYF. For the CDR3, the DNA is TGTGCCTGGGCCAGAGTCCCGGAGACCCAGTACTTC. This chain uses TRBV30 with TRBJ2-5, with D unclear. Per the germline V gene, CDR1 is GTSNPN and CDR2 is SVGIG (reference sequence). Trimming removed 5 bases from V and 5 bases from J, with 12 bases in between. The CDR3 runs to 12 residues.